The next 20 T cell receptor beta chains were all read from a single sample in a study of STAT5B mutations in CD4+ large granular lymphocyte leukemia. TCRdb's copy holds only in-frame clones and misses some; the assay was immunoSEQ multiplex PCR. The repertoire has thousands of clones, around 90% of them found once; the top ten carry about 6%. Sequencing input: PBMCs. The receptors originated from a woman in her seventies with CD4+ T-cell large granular lymphocyte leukemia.

V gene TRBV11-2 combines with J gene TRBJ2-3, with 9 bases lining up with TRBD2. In germline, CDR1 is SGHAT, CDR2 FQNNGV. There are 15 residues in the CDR3. Losses at the gene ends were 5 bases for V and 1 base for J; bases not matched to a gene: 4. CDR3: CASSAWTSGTDTQYF. Here the CDR3 DNA reads TGTGCCAGCAGCGCTTGGACTAGCGGCACAGATACGCAGTATTTT.

The V call is TRBV19, the J call TRBJ1-2; the match to TRBD1 covers 7 bases. Germline V gene data show CDR1 as LNHDA and CDR2 as SQIVND (reference sequence). The CDR3 has 16 residues. J lost 4 bases, V lost 4 bases, and 12 bases had no gene match. CDR3 amino acids: CASSTPRDSLLYGYTF. The CDR3 bases are TGTGCCAGTAGTACCCCGCGGGACAGCTTACTCTATGGCTACACCTTC.

The V and J genes are TRBV11-2 and TRBJ1-4; no clear D. The germline CDR1 and CDR2 sequences are SGHAT and FQNNGV. This CDR3 contains 15 residues. Trimming left V 5 bases short and J 5 bases short, with 15 bases between. Written as DNA, the CDR3 is TGTGCCAGCAGCCCGCTGGGCAGAAGGAATGAAAAACTGTTTTTT. Residues: CASSPLGRRNEKLFF.

The V and J genes are TRBV28 and TRBJ1-3; D gene unclear. Germline CDR1 and CDR2: MDHEN and SYDVKM. The CDR3 extends over 15 amino acids. V was shortened by 3 bases and J by 3 bases, with 12 bases between the two germline ends. CDR3 DNA sequence: TGTGCCAGCAGTTTTCTAGGGAGTGGTGGAAACACCATATATTTT. Translated: CASSFLGSGGNTIYF.

This chain connects TRBV7-9 to TRBJ2-4; weak D call: TRBD2 (7 bases). CDR1 is SEHNR and CDR2 is FQNEAQ in the germline V gene (reference sequence). Deletions cut 5 bases from V and 8 bases from J, with 19 bases between. The CDR3 has 15 residues. For the CDR3, the DNA is TGTGCCAGCAGCCCCGGAGGGGGGGCGCGAGACATTCAGTACTTC. It codes for CASSPGGGARDIQYF.

This clone appeared once. V and J are TRBV7-3 and TRBJ2-3, with D maybe TRBD2 (5 bases). The germline gives CDR1 SGHTA, CDR2 FQGTGA. Trimming removed 4 bases at V and 0 bases at J, with 8 bases between. The CDR3 covers 14 residues. The CDR3 region is CASSSRTSTDTQYF. In DNA, the CDR3 is TGTGCCAGCAGCTCCCGGACTAGCACAGATACGCAGTATTTT.

The genes are TRBV6-5 and TRBJ2-5, with TRBD1 as a possible D gene (5 bases). The CDR3 runs to 14 residues. From germline, CDR1 is MNHEY and CDR2 SVGAGI. Trimming left V 7 bases short and J 4 bases short, with 16 bases between. The chain's CDR3 is CASTSPAGPETQYF. In DNA form, the CDR3 reads TGTGCCAGCACCTCCCCAGCAGGGCCAGAGACCCAGTACTTC.

The rearrangement links TRBV28 to TRBJ2-4; 9 bases agree with TRBD1. The V gene's germline CDR1 is MDHEN and CDR2 SYDVKM. The CDR3 consists of 14 residues. With 3 bases clipped from V and 6 bases from J, the junction kept 3 bases outside the gene matches. The CDR3 spells CASSFGDRVNIQYF. For the CDR3, the DNA is TGTGCCAGCAGTTTTGGGGACAGGGTAAACATTCAGTACTTC.

The V gene is TRBV28, the J gene TRBJ1-1, with D possibly TRBD1 on 5 matching bases. Germline V gene sequence: CDR1 MDHEN, CDR2 SYDVKM. Trimming stripped 4 bases from V and 4 bases from J, with 13 bases between. The CDR3 totals 14 residues. As DNA, the CDR3 is TGTGCCAGCAGTTCCGCTCAGGGTGGCACTGAAGCTTTCTTT. It is translated as CASSSAQGGTEAFF.

The chain joins TRBV5-4 to TRBJ2-5; D remains unclear. Germline lookup yields CDR1 SGHNT and CDR2 YYREEE (reference sequence). V was clipped by 4 bases and J by 0 bases, with 10 bases between them. The CDR3 extends over 14 amino acids. The CDR3 region is CASSLRPNQETQYF. The CDR3 DNA sequence: TGTGCCAGCAGCCTCCGGCCGAACCAAGAGACCCAGTACTTC. The whole variable domain, filled in from reference TRBV5-4 and TRBJ2-5, reads ETGVTQSPTHLIKTRGQQVTLRCSSQSGHNTVSWYQQALGQGPQFIFQYYREEENGRGNFPPRFSGLQFPNYSSELNVNALELDDSALYLCASSLRPNQETQYFGPGTRLLVL.

The V call is TRBV5-5, the J call TRBJ1-1; D gene uncertain. Trimming took 0 bases from V and 3 from J, leaving 6 bases between them. Germline V CDR1 and CDR2: SGHKS, YYEKEE (reference sequence). The CDR3 has 13 amino acids. The CDR3 is CASSLAPDTEAFF. The CDR3 nucleotides are TGTGCCAGCAGCTTGGCCCCGGACACTGAAGCTTTCTTT.

As regards this clone: Other DNA variants within this sample encode the same CDR3. The genes are TRBV6-5 and TRBJ1-4, with a weak D call TRBD1 (5 bases). Germline V gives CDR1 MNHEY, CDR2 SVGAGI. The CDR3 has 15 residues. Trimming removed 0 bases from V and 5 bases from J, with 10 bases in between. The CDR3 region is CASSYSGVSNEKLFF. The CDR3 region has the DNA TGTGCCAGCAGTTACTCGGGGGTCTCCAATGAAAAACTGTTTTTT.

Only a few counts were recorded for this clone. The rearrangement joins TRBV5-4 to TRBJ2-1; TRBD2 agrees at 8 bases. Per germline, CDR1 SGHNT and CDR2 YYREEE (reference sequence). The V segment lost 4 bases and the J segment 4 bases; nucleotides outside the gene matches: 7. This CDR3 region has 15 residues. The CDR3 sequence is CASSASGGQYNEQFF. The DNA of the CDR3 is TGTGCCAGCAGCGCCAGCGGGGGACAATACAATGAGCAGTTCTTC.

The chain employs TRBV5-1 and TRBJ1-1, with 10 nucleotides matching TRBD1. This CDR3 is 16 amino acids long. Germline CDR1 SGHRS, CDR2 YFSETQ. The junction had 11 bases not matched to a gene; V was cut back by 3 bases and J by 6 bases. The CDR3 nucleotides are TGCGCCAGCAGCTCAGACCCCGGGACAGGGGCCTCTGAAGCTTTCTTT. It encodes CASSSDPGTGASEAFF.

This chain joins TRBV18 and TRBJ2-2; a possible D gene is TRBD2 (6 bases). This CDR3 comprises 17 residues. V was clipped by 3 bases and J by 5 bases, with 19 bases between them. From germline, CDR1 is KGHSH and CDR2 LQKENI. This CDR3 reads CASSPELGGRQTGELFF. The CDR3 nucleotides are TGTGCCAGCTCACCTGAGTTGGGGGGTCGCCAGACCGGGGAGCTGTTTTTT.

V usage is TRBV5-8 and J usage is TRBJ2-1, with D unresolved. This CDR3 spans 11 amino acids. The germline V gene encodes CDR1 SGHTS and CDR2 YDEGEE. Trimming cost V 4 bases and J 15 bases, with 14 bases left between them. For the CDR3, the DNA is TGTGCCAGCAGCCAGACCCGGATCCTGTTCTTC. Its translation is CASSQTRILFF.

The chain joins TRBV5-1 to TRBJ2-3; D might be TRBD1 or TRBD2, each matching 5 bases. Trimming removed 0 bases at V and 0 bases at J, with 5 bases between. The germline CDR1 and CDR2 sequences are SGHRS and YFSETQ. CDR3 length: 14 amino acids. CDR3 sequence reads: CASSLGGSTDTQYF. The CDR3 DNA reads as TGCGCCAGCAGCTTGGGGGGGAGCACAGATACGCAGTATTTT.

This clone was observed a single time. This rearrangement joins TRBV5-1 to TRBJ1-4; D perhaps matches TRBD1 (5 bases). V shed 0 bases and J shed 7 bases, with 13 bases lying between them. Germline loops: CDR1 SGHRS, CDR2 YFSETQ. This CDR3 has 15 amino acids. The CDR3 loop reads CASSLDVQGGEKLFF. The CDR3 bases are TGCGCCAGCAGCTTGGACGTGCAGGGCGGTGAAAAACTGTTTTTT. Full variable domain (remainder filled in from reference TRBV5-1 and TRBJ1-4): KAGVTQTPRYLIKTRGQQVTLSCSPISGHRSVSWYQQTPGQGLQFLFEYFSETQRNKGNFPGRFSGRQFSNSRSEMNVSTLELGDSALYLCASSLDVQGGEKLFFGSGTQLSVL.

This chain links TRBV5-1 with TRBJ1-6; D call uncertain. V shed 2 bases and J shed 5 bases, with 11 bases lying between them. Germline assignment: CDR1 SGHRS and CDR2 YFSETQ. There are 15 residues in the CDR3. The CDR3 region is CASSLRTSNNSPLHF. CDR3 coding DNA: TGCGCCAGCAGCTTACGGACGAGCAATAATTCACCCCTCCACTTT. Combining the CDR3 with reference TRBV5-1 and TRBJ1-6 gives the whole variable domain KAGVTQTPRYLIKTRGQQVTLSCSPISGHRSVSWYQQTPGQGLQFLFEYFSETQRNKGNFPGRFSGRQFSNSRSEMNVSTLELGDSALYLCASSLRTSNNSPLHFGNGTRLTVT.

The chain recombines TRBV6-1 with TRBJ2-7; 9 bases agree with TRBD1. The CDR3 is 13 residues long. Unmatched junction bases numbered 11, after V lost 5 bases and J lost 12 bases. The germline V gene encodes CDR1 MNHNS and CDR2 SASEGT. The CDR3 loop is CASSRDRDGGLYF. The CDR3, as DNA: TGTGCCAGCAGTCGGGACAGGGATGGCGGGCTGTACTTC.